This is a list of T cell receptor beta chains from one sample in a study of T-cell memory formation after mild COVID-19. TCRdb processed the 5' RACE reads anew with MiXCR; each CDR3 protein has one entry. The sample records a few hundred thousand distinct CDR3 sequences, roughly 15% being singletons. Specimen: PBMCs or a T cell subset sorted from them (not recorded which). The receptors derive from a man between 18 and 35 years old who had mild COVID-19 (a few samples of this study predate the infection). Cell type and time point are not known. The CDR3 runs from the conserved cysteine through the conserved F or W. The D gene is left open where the match is weak. The listing skips clone size in some rows; elsewhere it reads once, few, many or a size class.

cdr3_nt cdr3_aa v_call clone_size j_call d_call
TGCGCCAGCCACCGTGGTACGCTAGCGGGGGAAGAGACCCAGTACTTC CASHRGTLAGEETQYF TRBV5-1 many TRBJ2-5 TRBD2
TGTGCCAGCAGCCCCCTCAACTATGGCTACACCTTC CASSPLNYGYTF TRBV12-3/TRBV12-4 few TRBJ1-2 NA
TGTGCCAGCAGCTTGGCCTGGAGGGGAGGAACTGAAGCTTTCTTT CASSLAWRGGTEAFF TRBV7-9 NA TRBJ1-1 NA
TGTGCCATCAAAAGACAGGGGGATGAGCAGTTCTTC CAIKRQGDEQFF TRBV10-3 NA TRBJ2-1 TRBD1
TGTGCCAGCAGTCGACAGTTCAATCAGCCCCAGCATTTT CASSRQFNQPQHF TRBV12-3/TRBV12-4 few TRBJ1-5 NA
TGTGCCAGCCGACTAGCGGGGGCAACAAATGAGCAGTTCTTC CASRLAGATNEQFF TRBV6-2/TRBV6-3 NA TRBJ2-1 TRBD2
TGTGCCAGTAGTATATTCCCCCTTTCCAATGAGCAGTTCTTC CASSIFPLSNEQFF TRBV19 NA TRBJ2-1 NA
TGCGCCAGCAGCTCTGGACAGGCCCAGGCCCAGTACTTC CASSSGQAQAQYF TRBV5-1 NA TRBJ2-5 TRBD1
TGTGCTAGTGGGGCCGGGGACCGCTACAATGAGCAGTTCTTC CASGAGDRYNEQFF TRBV12-5 few TRBJ2-1 NA
TGTGCCAGCAGCTTTAGCCCGGAGGGGGATACGCAGTATTTT CASSFSPEGDTQYF TRBV9 few TRBJ2-3 NA
TGCGCCAGCAGCCAAGAGCACCAAGGAGGTTCACCCCTCCACTTT CASSQEHQGGSPLHF TRBV4-3 NA TRBJ1-6 NA
TGTGCCAGCAGCTCGCTGACTCACGAGTACGCTGAAGCTTTCTTT CASSSLTHEYAEAFF TRBV5-6 NA TRBJ1-1 NA
TGTGCCAGCAGCCAGCTACCGGGAGTTCGGGCAGATACGCAGTATTTT CASSQLPGVRADTQYF TRBV4-2 NA TRBJ2-3 NA
TGTGCCAGCAGTTTTAGGCCAACCGGGGAGCTGTTTTTT CASSFRPTGELFF TRBV28 few TRBJ2-2 NA
TGTGCCAGCAGACTGACAGGCACAGATACGCAGTATTTT CASRLTGTDTQYF TRBV12-3/TRBV12-4 few TRBJ2-3 NA
TGTGCCAGCAGCTTAGAGGGAGGAATCGGGACCCAGTACTTC CASSLEGGIGTQYF TRBV7-9 NA TRBJ2-5 NA
TGTGCCAGCAGTTTAGGGGGGACAAAAGATACGCAGTATTTT CASSLGGTKDTQYF TRBV28 few TRBJ2-3 NA
TGTGCCAGCACCCTTACAGGGGGCCATCAGCCCCAGCATTTT CASTLTGGHQPQHF TRBV5-8 NA TRBJ1-5 TRBD1
TGCAGCGCCCGCCCCCGGGACAATGAGCAGTTCTTC CSARPRDNEQFF TRBV29-1 NA TRBJ2-1 NA
TGTGCCAGCAGCTCAGGGGCGACAGGGTTCAATGAGCAGTTCTTC CASSSGATGFNEQFF TRBV7-9 few TRBJ2-1 TRBD1
TGTGCCAGCAGGAGTCGTGTTGGGGTAAATGAGCAGTTCTTC CASRSRVGVNEQFF TRBV6-5 NA TRBJ2-1 NA
TGCGCCAGCAGCCCCGGGGACAGGAACACTGAAGCTTTCTTT CASSPGDRNTEAFF TRBV5-1 many TRBJ1-1 TRBD1
TGCGCCAGCAGCCCCCAGGGAAGGGCGAGAGGAAACACCATATATTTT CASSPQGRARGNTIYF TRBV4-1 few TRBJ1-3 NA
TGCGCCAGCAGCCCAGGGGTTGCAGATACGCAGTATTTT CASSPGVADTQYF TRBV5-1 few TRBJ2-3 NA
TGTGCCAGCAGACCTTTCACAGATACGCAGTATTTT CASRPFTDTQYF TRBV7-2 few TRBJ2-3 NA
TGCGCCAGCAGCCTGGGATTGAACGAGCAGTACTTC CASSLGLNEQYF TRBV5-1 few TRBJ2-7 NA
TGTGCCAGCAGCCTCCGGACAGGGAGCGACGAGCAGTACTTC CASSLRTGSDEQYF TRBV12-3/TRBV12-4 few TRBJ2-7 TRBD1
TGTGCCAGCAGTTTATTTGGGAATGAGCAGTTCTTC CASSLFGNEQFF TRBV7-2 NA TRBJ2-1 NA
TGTGCCAGCAGCCGAGCGGGGGGCCACTCCTACAATGAGCAGTTCTTC CASSRAGGHSYNEQFF TRBV11-3 few TRBJ2-1 TRBD2
TGTGCCAGCAGCTTTGGGGGCATCGTGGGCTACACCTTC CASSFGGIVGYTF TRBV12-1 few TRBJ1-2 NA
TGTGCCATCAGTGCCCGGGAGGGGGCTGAAGCTTTCTTT CAISAREGAEAFF TRBV10-3 NA TRBJ1-1 NA
TGTGCCATCAGTGACGGGGGGTATTCACCCCTCCACTTT CAISDGGYSPLHF TRBV10-3 NA TRBJ1-6 NA
TGCAGCGTAAACCAGGGAAACACCATATATTTT CSVNQGNTIYF TRBV29-1 many TRBJ1-3 NA
TGTGCCATCACCCCGTGGGCGGGGGGTCGGCACAATGAGCAGTTCTTC CAITPWAGGRHNEQFF TRBV10-3 few TRBJ2-1 TRBD2
TGCAGTGCTAGTCAGGGTGGCCAGCCCCAGCATTTT CSASQGGQPQHF TRBV20-1 NA TRBJ1-5 NA
TGCAGCGTTGAAGAGTTAGGGTACCGTGGCTACACCTTC CSVEELGYRGYTF TRBV29-1 few TRBJ1-2 NA
TGTGCCAGCAGCTTCCGTACTCGGCAAAGTGAGCAGTTCTTC CASSFRTRQSEQFF TRBV7-2 many TRBJ2-1 NA
TGTGCCAGCAGCTCCAGATTCGATGGTGAGCAGTTCTTC CASSSRFDGEQFF TRBV7-6 NA TRBJ2-1 NA
TGTGCCAGCAGTTATGTCTCCTACGAGCAGTACTTC CASSYVSYEQYF TRBV6-6 few TRBJ2-7 NA
TGTGCCAGCAGCTTAAAGGGACAGGGGGCGTGGGAGACCCAGTACTTC CASSLKGQGAWETQYF TRBV7-3 NA TRBJ2-5 TRBD1
TGCAGCGTTGAAGGAGACGGGATCGAGCAGTACTTC CSVEGDGIEQYF TRBV29-1 NA TRBJ2-7 NA
TGTGCCAGCAGCCGCTACAGGGGCATGTATGGCTACACCTTC CASSRYRGMYGYTF TRBV12-3/TRBV12-4 NA TRBJ1-2 TRBD1
TGTGCCAGCAGCCAATTCTCTTGGGGCGAGCAGTACTTC CASSQFSWGEQYF TRBV16 few TRBJ2-7 NA
TGTGCCAGCAGCGCTGGTTCGGGCGAGCAGTACTTC CASSAGSGEQYF TRBV5-4 NA TRBJ2-7 NA
TGTGCCACTCATCGGACCCTCCAAGAGACCCAGTACTTC CATHRTLQETQYF TRBV2 NA TRBJ2-5 NA
TGTGCCAGCAGCCCAGGACATGGGCCAGATACGCAGTATTTT CASSPGHGPDTQYF TRBV7-9 NA TRBJ2-3 NA
TGTGCCAGCAGCCAAGAAGTGAGGACGGATACGCAGTATTTT CASSQEVRTDTQYF TRBV4-2 once TRBJ2-3 NA
TGCGCCAGCAAAGAGGGGGGGAGTAGGCAAGAGACCCAGTACTTC CASKEGGSRQETQYF TRBV5-1 few TRBJ2-5 NA